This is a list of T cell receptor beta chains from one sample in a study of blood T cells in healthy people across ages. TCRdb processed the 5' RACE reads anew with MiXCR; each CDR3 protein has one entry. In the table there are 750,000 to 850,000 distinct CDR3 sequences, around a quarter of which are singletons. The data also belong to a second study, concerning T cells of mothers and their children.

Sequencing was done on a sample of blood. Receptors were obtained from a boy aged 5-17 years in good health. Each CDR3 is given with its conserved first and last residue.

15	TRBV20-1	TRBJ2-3	CSARDPQGNADTQYF
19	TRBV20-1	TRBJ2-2	CSARDFGLPSTTNTGELFF
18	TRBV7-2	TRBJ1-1	CASSLYLRGEGRSTEAFF
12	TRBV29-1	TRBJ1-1	CSVTNMNTEAFF
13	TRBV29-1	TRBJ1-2	CSVEDLSPPGYTF
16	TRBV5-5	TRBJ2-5	CASSAGLADNQETQYF
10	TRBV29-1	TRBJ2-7	CSAEDDEQYF
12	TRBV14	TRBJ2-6	CAGDSGANVLTF
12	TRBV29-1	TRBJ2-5	CSVKTSWETQYF
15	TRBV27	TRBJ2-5	CASSLWGNPGETQYF
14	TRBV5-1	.	CAGSSDGGLGEQYF
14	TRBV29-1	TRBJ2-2	CSVGLADNTGELFF
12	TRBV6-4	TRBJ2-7	CASPLYPYEQYF
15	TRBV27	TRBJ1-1	CASSLSVTGSTEAFF
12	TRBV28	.	CASSFRQGTQYF
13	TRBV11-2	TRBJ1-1	CASSFKSGGLAFF
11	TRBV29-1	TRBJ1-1	CSGGTAGEAFF
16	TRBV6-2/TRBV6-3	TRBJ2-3	CASSYSGTSGPDTQYF
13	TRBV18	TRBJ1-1	CASGDGRNTEAFF
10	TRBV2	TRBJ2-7	CASSRSEQYF